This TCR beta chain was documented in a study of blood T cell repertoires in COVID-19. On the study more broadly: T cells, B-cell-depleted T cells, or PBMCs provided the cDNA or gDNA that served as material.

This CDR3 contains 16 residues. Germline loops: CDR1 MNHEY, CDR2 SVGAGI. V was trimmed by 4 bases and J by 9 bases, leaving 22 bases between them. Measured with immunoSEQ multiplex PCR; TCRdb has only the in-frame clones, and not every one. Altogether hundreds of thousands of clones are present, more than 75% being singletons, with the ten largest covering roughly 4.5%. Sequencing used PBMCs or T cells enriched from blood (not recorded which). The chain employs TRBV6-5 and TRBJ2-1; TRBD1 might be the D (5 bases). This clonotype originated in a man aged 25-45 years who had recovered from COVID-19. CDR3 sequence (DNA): TGTGCCAGCAGTTCCCCCCGTGGCAGGTTTAGGGGTGAGCAGTTCTTC. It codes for CASSSPRGRFRGEQFF.